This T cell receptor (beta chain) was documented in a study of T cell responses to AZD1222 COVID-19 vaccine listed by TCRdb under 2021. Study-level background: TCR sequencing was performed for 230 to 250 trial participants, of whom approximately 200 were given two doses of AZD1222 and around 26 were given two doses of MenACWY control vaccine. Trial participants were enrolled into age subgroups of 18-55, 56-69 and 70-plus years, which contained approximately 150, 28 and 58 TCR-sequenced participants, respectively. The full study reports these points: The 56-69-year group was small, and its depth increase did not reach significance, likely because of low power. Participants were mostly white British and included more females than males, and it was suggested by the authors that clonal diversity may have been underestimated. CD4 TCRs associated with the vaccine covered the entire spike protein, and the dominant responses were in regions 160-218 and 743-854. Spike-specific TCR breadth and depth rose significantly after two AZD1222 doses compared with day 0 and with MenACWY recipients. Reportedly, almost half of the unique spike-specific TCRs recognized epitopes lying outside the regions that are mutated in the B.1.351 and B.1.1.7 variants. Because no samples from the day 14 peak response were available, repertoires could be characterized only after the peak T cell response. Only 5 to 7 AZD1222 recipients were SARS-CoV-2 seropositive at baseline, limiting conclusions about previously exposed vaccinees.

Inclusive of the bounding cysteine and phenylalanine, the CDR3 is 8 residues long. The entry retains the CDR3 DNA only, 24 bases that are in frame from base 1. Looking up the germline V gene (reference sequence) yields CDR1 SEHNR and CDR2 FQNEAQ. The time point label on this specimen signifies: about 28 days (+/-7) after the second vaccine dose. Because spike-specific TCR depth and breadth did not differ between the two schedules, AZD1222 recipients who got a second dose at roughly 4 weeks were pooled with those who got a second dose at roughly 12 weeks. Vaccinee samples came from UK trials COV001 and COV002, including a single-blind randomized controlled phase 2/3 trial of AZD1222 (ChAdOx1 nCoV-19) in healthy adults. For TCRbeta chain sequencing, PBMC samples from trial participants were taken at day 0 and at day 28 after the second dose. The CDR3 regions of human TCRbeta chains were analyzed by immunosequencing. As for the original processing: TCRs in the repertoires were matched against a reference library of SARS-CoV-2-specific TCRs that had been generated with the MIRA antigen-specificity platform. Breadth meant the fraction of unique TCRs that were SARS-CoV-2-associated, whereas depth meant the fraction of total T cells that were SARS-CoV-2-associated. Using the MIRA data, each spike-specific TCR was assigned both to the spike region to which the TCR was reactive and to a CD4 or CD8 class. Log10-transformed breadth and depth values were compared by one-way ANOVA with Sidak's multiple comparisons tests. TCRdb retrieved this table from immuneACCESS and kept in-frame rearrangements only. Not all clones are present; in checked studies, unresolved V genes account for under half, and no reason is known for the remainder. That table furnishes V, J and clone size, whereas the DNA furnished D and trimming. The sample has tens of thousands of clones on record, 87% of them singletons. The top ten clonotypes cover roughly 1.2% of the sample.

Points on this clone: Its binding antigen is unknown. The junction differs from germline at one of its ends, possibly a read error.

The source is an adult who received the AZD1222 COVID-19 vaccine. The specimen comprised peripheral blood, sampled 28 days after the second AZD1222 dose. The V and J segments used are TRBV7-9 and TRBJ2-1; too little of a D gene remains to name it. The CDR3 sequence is CASSLVLF. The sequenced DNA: TGTGCCAGCAGCTTGGTTCTCTTC.